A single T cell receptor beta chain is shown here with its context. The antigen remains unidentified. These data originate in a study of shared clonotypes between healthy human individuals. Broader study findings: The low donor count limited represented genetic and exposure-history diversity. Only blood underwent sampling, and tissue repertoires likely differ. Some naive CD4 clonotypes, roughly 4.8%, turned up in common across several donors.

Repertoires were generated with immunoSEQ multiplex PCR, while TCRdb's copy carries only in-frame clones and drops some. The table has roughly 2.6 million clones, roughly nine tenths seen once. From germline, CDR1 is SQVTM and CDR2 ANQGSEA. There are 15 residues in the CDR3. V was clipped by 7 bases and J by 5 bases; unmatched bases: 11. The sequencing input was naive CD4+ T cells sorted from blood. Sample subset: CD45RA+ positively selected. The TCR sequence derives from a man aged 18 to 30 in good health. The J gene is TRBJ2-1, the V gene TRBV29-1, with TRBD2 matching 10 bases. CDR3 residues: CSAILAGGWDNEQFF. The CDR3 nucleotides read TGCAGCGCTATTTTAGCGGGGGGCTGGGACAATGAGCAGTTCTTC.